The sequence of this TCR beta chain was determined in a study of blood T cell repertoires in COVID-19. The cohort comprised adults aged roughly 18 to 100 years residing in approximately 25 US areas. Allocation to cohorts depended on clinical history reported by the participants. Measured with immunoSEQ multiplex PCR; TCRdb has only the in-frame clones, and not every one. The sample lists over 350,000 clones, 70% to 90% occurring once. This clonotype was obtained from a young woman with acute COVID-19. Sequencing used PBMCs or T cells enriched from blood (not recorded which).

The chain's CDR3 is CASSLAGSSTGVTQYF. As DNA, the CDR3 is TGTGCCAGCAGCTTGGCCGGGAGCAGCACAGGAGTTACGCAGTATTTT. The V call is TRBV5-8, the J call TRBJ2-3, with a possible D match to TRBD2 (6 bases). This CDR3 is built from 16 residues. Trimming cost V 0 bases and J 8 bases, with 19 bases left between them. The germline CDR1 and CDR2 sequences are SGHTS and YDEGEE.